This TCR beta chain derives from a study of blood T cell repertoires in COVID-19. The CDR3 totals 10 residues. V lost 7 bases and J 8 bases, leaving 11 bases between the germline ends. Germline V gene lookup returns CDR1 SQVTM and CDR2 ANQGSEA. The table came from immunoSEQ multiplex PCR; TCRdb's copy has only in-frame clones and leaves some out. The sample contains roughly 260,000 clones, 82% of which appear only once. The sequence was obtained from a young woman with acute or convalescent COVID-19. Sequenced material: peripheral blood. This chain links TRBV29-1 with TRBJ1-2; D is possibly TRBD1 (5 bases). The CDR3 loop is CSAGASGYTF. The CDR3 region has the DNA TGCAGCGCTGGGGCCTCGGGCTACACCTTC.